This T cell receptor (beta chain) emerged from a study of blood T cell repertoires in COVID-19. How the authors handled the data: Amplification with reference gene primers provided the estimates of nucleated cell counts. Sequencing used immunoSEQ multiplex PCR; TCRdb keeps in-frame clones, though not all of them. V and J calls and clone size are given by that table; D and trimming were obtained from the DNA. The repertoire consists of approximately 90,000 clones, with 81% occurring once and the leading ten covering around a quarter. The CDR3 extends over 17 amino acids. Per the germline V gene, CDR1 is KGHDR and CDR2 is SFDVKD. The ends were cut back, 4 bases at V and 10 bases at J, with 22 bases in the middle.

This clonotype originated in a man older than 75 with active or convalescent COVID-19. The sequenced sample was peripheral blood. The chain links TRBV24-1 to TRBJ1-6; no clear D. The CDR3 protein is CATSDHPEAPRKSPLHF. The CDR3 DNA is TGTGCCACCAGTGACCACCCCGAGGCCCCTAGAAAATCACCCCTCCACTTT.